Shown below are 23 T cell receptor beta chains from a single sample sequenced in a study of T cell repertoires in cytomegalovirus infection. The antigens of these receptors remain unknown. From the reads, TCRdb called clonotypes with MiXCR, one entry per CDR3 protein. The sample has approximately 390,000 distinct CDR3 sequences, approximately 30% seen once. Sequencing used cultured PBMCs, obtained from culture after CMV antigen stimulation. The receptors were sampled from a human donor in good health (CMV status not recorded). Some clones in this sample may be carry-over from other donors' samples.

This clonotype was seen only a few times. The chain has TRBV6-2 or TRBV6-3 and TRBJ2-3; D gene unclear. The CDR3 runs to 13 residues. Trimming cost V 7 bases and J 1 base, with 9 bases left between them. Germline assignment: CDR1 MNHEY and CDR2 SVGEGT. This chain's CDR3 is CASKGSGTDTQYF. DNA of the CDR3: TGTGCCAGCAAAGGCAGCGGCACAGATACGCAGTATTTT.

The chain employs TRBV4-3 and TRBJ1-3; the D gene is possibly TRBD1 (6 bases). Trimming took 1 base from V and 6 from J, leaving 10 bases between them. Per germline, CDR1 LGHNA and CDR2 YSLEER. The CDR3 totals 14 residues. In nucleotides, the CDR3 is TGCGCCAGCAGCCAAGCGGGGGCAGCAAACACCATATATTTT. This codes for CASSQAGAANTIYF.

This clonotype was seen at least ten times. The chain joins TRBV12-3 or TRBV12-4 to TRBJ2-3, with D perhaps TRBD2 (5 bases). Between the trimmed V and J ends, which lost 0 bases and 5 bases, there was a span of 9 bases. The CDR3 has 14 residues. In nucleotides, the CDR3 is TGTGCCAGCAGTTTAGCGGGAGCGATAGATACGCAGTATTTT. Translating it yields CASSLAGAIDTQYF.

This clonotype was counted only a few times. The rearrangement joins TRBV3-1 to TRBJ1-5; the D is unclear. V shed 0 bases and J shed 2 bases, with 2 bases lying between them. The V gene's germline CDR1 is LGHDT and CDR2 YNNKEL (reference sequence). The CDR3 is 13 residues long. CDR3 sequence: CASSQEGNQPQHF. The CDR3 coding sequence is TGTGCCAGCAGCCAAGAAGGCAATCAGCCCCAGCATTTT. Using reference TRBV3-1 and TRBJ1-5 for the parts outside the CDR3, the full variable domain is DTAVSQTPKYLVTQMGNDKSIKCEQNLGHDTMYWYKQDSKKFLKIMFSYNNKELIINETVPNRFSPKSPDKAHLNLHINSLELGDSAVYFCASSQEGNQPQHFGDGTRLSIL.

The chain recombines TRBV25-1 with TRBJ1-3, with D maybe TRBD1 (6 bases). Trimming took off 5 bases at V and 0 bases at J, with 11 bases between the two ends. The CDR3 is 15 residues long. Germline CDR1 reads MGHDK; CDR2 reads SYGVNS. The CDR3 reads CASSTTGFSGNTIYF. In DNA form, the CDR3 reads TGTGCCAGCAGTACGACAGGCTTCTCTGGAAACACCATATATTTT.

The chain uses TRBV6-1 and TRBJ2-7, with TRBD2 identical over 7 bases. Germline V gene lookup returns CDR1 MNHNS and CDR2 SASEGT. The CDR3 covers 13 residues. The J segment lost 3 bases and the V segment lost 6 bases, leaving 5 bases of the junction unmatched. The CDR3 reads CASSLGLFYEQYV. The DNA for the CDR3 is TGTGCCAGCAGCTTGGGACTATTCTACGAGCAGTACGTC.

This clonotype showed up just a few times. The chain employs TRBV6-2 or TRBV6-3 and TRBJ1-1; D is perhaps TRBD1 (6 bases). V was trimmed by 6 bases and J by 3 bases, leaving 14 bases between them. The germline CDR1 and CDR2 sequences are MNHEY and SVGEGT. The CDR3 is made up of 14 amino acids. CDR3 coding DNA: TGTGCCAGCAGATCCGGACAGTTGGACACTGAAGCTTTCTTT. It encodes CASRSGQLDTEAFF.

The genes are TRBV19 and TRBJ2-1; the match to TRBD2 covers 9 bases. The germline CDR1 and CDR2 sequences are LNHDA and SQIVND (reference sequence). The CDR3 runs to 17 residues. V lost 7 bases, J lost 2 bases, and 12 bases stayed unmatched. In DNA, the CDR3 is TGTGCCAGTAAACGAGCGGGAGGAAAAAGGCCCTACAATGAGCAGTTCTTC. Amino acid sequence: CASKRAGGKRPYNEQFF.

The chain uses TRBV15 and TRBJ1-1; D is possibly TRBD1 (5 bases). Germline V gene sequence: CDR1 LNHNV, CDR2 YYDKDF (reference sequence). This CDR3 is built from 16 residues. Trimming took 1 base from V and 6 from J, leaving 18 bases between them. The CDR3 protein is CATSRAGQAVTAEAFF. The CDR3 DNA follows: TGTGCCACCAGCAGAGCGGGGCAGGCCGTTACGGCTGAAGCTTTCTTT. Full variable domain (rest looked up from reference TRBV15 and TRBJ1-1): DAMVIQNPRYQVTQFGKPVTLSCSQTLNHNVMYWYQQKSSQAPKLLFHYYDKDFNNEADTPDNFQSRRPNTSFCFLDIRSPGLGDTAMYLCATSRAGQAVTAEAFFGQGTRLTVV.

The gene calls are TRBV7-9 and TRBJ2-1; D may be TRBD2 (5 bases). The CDR3 is 12 amino acids. Looked up from germline, CDR1 is SEHNR and CDR2 is FQNEAQ (reference sequence). V lost 6 bases and J 9 bases, leaving 12 bases between the germline ends. Here the CDR3 reads CASSQDSPEQFF. CDR3 coding DNA: TGTGCCAGCAGTCAGGACTCGCCTGAGCAGTTCTTC.

This clonotype came up many times. The rearrangement joins TRBV5-5 to TRBJ2-5; D possibly corresponds to TRBD2 (6 bases). Germline-derived CDR1 and CDR2 are SGHKS and YYEKEE (reference sequence). The CDR3 is 14 amino acids. Trimming pared 3 bases from V and 1 base from J, leaving 10 bases between. The CDR3 here is CASSYGTFQETQYF. In DNA form, the CDR3 reads TGTGCCAGCAGCTACGGGACTTTCCAAGAGACCCAGTACTTC.

The V call is TRBV7-2, the J call TRBJ2-5; 8 bases map to TRBD2. After removal of 4 bases from V and 3 bases from J, the junction contained 7 bases not matched to a gene. Germline-derived CDR1 and CDR2 are SGHTA and FQGNSA. This CDR3 contains 15 residues. CDR3 amino acids: CASSSPWRGEETQYF. The CDR3, as DNA: TGTGCCAGCAGCTCACCCTGGCGGGGGGAAGAGACCCAGTACTTC.

The J gene is TRBJ1-1, the V gene TRBV7-8; 8 bases are a match to TRBD1. The trim removed 5 bases at V and 1 base at J, leaving 9 bases unmatched. The CDR3 runs 16 residues. CDR1 SGHVS and CDR2 FQNEAQ come from the germline V gene. Here the CDR3 reads CASSRGTGHRNTEAFF. Here the CDR3 DNA reads TGTGCCAGCAGCCGCGGGACAGGTCATCGGAACACTGAAGCTTTCTTT.

The J gene is TRBJ2-7, the V gene TRBV10-3, with 8 bases aligning to TRBD2. CDR1 ENHRY and CDR2 SYGVKD come from the germline V gene. CDR3 length: 14 amino acids. V lost 0 bases to trimming and J lost 2 bases; unmatched junction nucleotides: 0. In DNA form, the CDR3 reads TGTGCCATCAGTGAGTCTAGCGGGGCCTACGAGCAGTACTTC. Its protein is CAISESSGAYEQYF.

This clonotype turned up a few times. V usage is TRBV29-1 and J usage is TRBJ2-5, with D tentatively TRBD1 or TRBD2 (6 bases each). The germline CDR1 and CDR2 sequences are SQVTM and ANQGSEA. V dropped 4 bases and J dropped 3 bases, with 15 bases sitting between them. This CDR3 comprises 14 residues. The CDR3 nucleotides are TGCAGCGTTGGGGACGGGGGCTCGAAAGAGACCCAGTACTTC. Amino acids: CSVGDGGSKETQYF.

There are many counts of this clonotype. The chain employs TRBV7-9 and TRBJ2-7; 14 bases align to TRBD2. V lost 5 bases to trimming and J lost 9 bases; unmatched junction nucleotides: 6. Germline V gene lookup returns CDR1 SEHNR and CDR2 FQNEAQ (reference sequence). The CDR3 loop spans 14 amino acids. Here the CDR3 DNA reads TGTGCCAGCAGCCCGATCGGACTAGCGGGAGGGCAGTACGTC. It specifies CASSPIGLAGGQYV.

This clonotype was picked up a small number of times. CDR3 protein: CASSLAAGPLLHEQYF. As DNA, the CDR3 is TGTGCCAGCAGCTTGGCAGCGGGGCCTCTCCTCCACGAGCAGTACTTC. The gene calls are TRBV5-4 and TRBJ2-7; TRBD2 aligns across 7 bases. V trimming: 0 bases; J trimming: 5 bases; junction bases outside the gene matches: 11. The germline V gene encodes CDR1 SGHNT and CDR2 YYREEE (reference sequence). The CDR3 extends over 16 amino acids.

The V and J genes are TRBV19 and TRBJ2-1, with D possibly being TRBD1 or TRBD2 (5 bases each). The CDR3 runs to 13 residues. Germline values: CDR1 LNHDA, CDR2 SQIVND (reference sequence). Deletions cut 6 bases from V and 4 bases from J, with 10 bases between. The CDR3 here is CASRGERYNEQFF. Here the CDR3 DNA reads TGTGCCAGTAGGGGGGAGAGATACAATGAGCAGTTCTTC.

This clonotype has only a few counts. V is TRBV11-2 and J is TRBJ2-5, with 8 bases aligning to TRBD2. The CDR3 length is 14 residues. Germline CDR1 reads SGHAT; CDR2 reads FQNNGV. The trim removed 6 bases at V and 5 bases at J, leaving 8 bases unmatched. The CDR3 sequence is CASRPLAGGETQYF. In nucleotides, the CDR3 is TGTGCCAGCAGGCCTCTGGCGGGGGGCGAGACCCAGTACTTC. The full variable domain, completed using reference TRBV11-2 and TRBJ2-5, is EAGVAQSPRYKIIEKRQSVAFWCNPISGHATLYWYQQILGQGPKLLIQFQNNGVVDDSQLPKDRFSAERLKGVDSTLKIQPAKLEDSAVYLCASRPLAGGETQYFGPGTRLLVL.

The V call is TRBV3-1, the J call TRBJ2-1, with 7 bases aligning to TRBD2. The V gene end was trimmed by 0 bases and the J gene end by 4 bases; junction bases not matched to a gene: 3. CDR3 size: 15 residues. The germline CDR1 and CDR2 sequences are LGHDT and YNNKEL (reference sequence). CDR3 nucleotides: TGTGCCAGCAGCCAAGAACTAGCGAGATACAATGAGCAGTTCTTC. Its protein is CASSQELARYNEQFF.

This clonotype was observed a few times. The rearrangement uses TRBV7-2 and TRBJ1-4; D is undetermined. There are 14 residues in the CDR3. Trimming cost V 1 base and J 6 bases, with 9 bases left between them. Per the germline V gene, CDR1 is SGHTA and CDR2 is FQGNSA. The CDR3 sequence: CASSLVGKHEKLFF. As DNA, the CDR3 is TGTGCCAGCAGCTTAGTTGGCAAGCATGAAAAACTGTTTTTT.

This chain joins TRBV4-1 and TRBJ2-1; D is tentatively TRBD1 or TRBD2 (6 bases each). V dropped 4 bases and J dropped 10 bases, with 17 bases sitting between them. The V gene's germline CDR1 is MGHRA and CDR2 YSYEKL. There are 14 residues in the CDR3. CDR3 region: CASSPGGGKREQFF. CDR3 bases: TGCGCCAGCAGCCCCGGAGGGGGTAAAAGGGAGCAGTTCTTC.

The chain carries TRBV20-1 and TRBJ2-1, with D possibly being TRBD2 (5 bases). CDR3 length equals 15 residues. The ends were cut back, 0 bases at V and 6 bases at J, with 15 bases in the middle. CDR1 and CDR2 from the germline V gene are DFQATT and SNEGSKA (reference sequence). The CDR3, as DNA: TGCAGTGCTAGAGATCAAGAGGGATGGGCCAATGAGCAGTTCTTC. This encodes CSARDQEGWANEQFF.